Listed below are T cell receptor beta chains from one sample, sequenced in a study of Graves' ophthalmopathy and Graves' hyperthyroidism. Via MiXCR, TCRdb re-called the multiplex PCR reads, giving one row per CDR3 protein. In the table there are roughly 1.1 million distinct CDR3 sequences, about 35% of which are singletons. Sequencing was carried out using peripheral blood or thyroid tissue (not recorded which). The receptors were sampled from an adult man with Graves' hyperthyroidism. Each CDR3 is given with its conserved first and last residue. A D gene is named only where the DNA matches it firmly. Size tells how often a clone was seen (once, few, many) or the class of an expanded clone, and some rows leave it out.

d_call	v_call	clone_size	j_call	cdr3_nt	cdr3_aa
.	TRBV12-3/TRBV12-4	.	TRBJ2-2	TGTGCCAGCTTGGACGGACCCACCGGGGAGCTGTTTTTT	CASLDGPTGELFF
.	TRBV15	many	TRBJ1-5	TGTGCCACCAGCAGACAGGACAGCAATCAGCCCCAGCATTTT	CATSRQDSNQPQHF
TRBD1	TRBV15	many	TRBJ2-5	TGTGCCACCAGCACCGGGACAGGGGGAGTCGAGACCCAGTACTTC	CATSTGTGGVETQYF
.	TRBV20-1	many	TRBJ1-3	TGCAGTGCTTCCGACAGCTCTGGAAACACCATATATTTT	CSASDSSGNTIYF
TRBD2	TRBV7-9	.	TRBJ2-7	TGTGCCAGCAGTCGCTCTCCTAGACTAGCGGGGGGCCAAGAGCAGTACTTC	CASSRSPRLAGGQEQYF
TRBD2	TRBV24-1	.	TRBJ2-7	TGTGCCAGCAGTTTATCCGGACTAGCGGGGGGCGAGCAGTACTTC	CASSLSGLAGGEQYF
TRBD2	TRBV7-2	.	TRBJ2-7	TGTGCCAGCAGCCAAGGGGGGGCCGGGACTAGCGGGAGGTTTATGGACGAGCAGTACTTC	CASSQGGAGTSGRFMDEQYF
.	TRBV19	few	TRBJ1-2	TGTGCCAGTAGTATCCGGGCAGGGTGGAACTATGGCTACACCTTC	CASSIRAGWNYGYTF
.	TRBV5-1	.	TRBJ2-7	TGCGCCGGCAGCTTGAGGAGTGTGGCCGAGTTCTCCTACGAGCAGTACTTC	CAGSLRSVAEFSYEQYF
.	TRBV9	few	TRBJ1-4	TGTGCCAGCACGCCCGGAGGGGGGTCGGAGGAAAAACTGTTTTTT	CASTPGGGSEEKLFF
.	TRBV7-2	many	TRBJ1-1	TGTGCCAGCAAAAGTCGGGCAATGAGGACTGAAGCTTTCTTT	CASKSRAMRTEAFF
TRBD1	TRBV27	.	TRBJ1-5	TGTGCCAGCAGTCCCAGGACAGGGGAACGCCCTCAGCCCCAGCATTTT	CASSPRTGERPQPQHF
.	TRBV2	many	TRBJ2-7	TGTGCCAGCAGAGACATGATCTACGAGCAGTACTTC	CASRDMIYEQYF
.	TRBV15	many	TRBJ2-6	TGTGCCACCAGCCAGGACTGGATGTCTGGGGCCAACGTCCTGACTTTC	CATSQDWMSGANVLTF
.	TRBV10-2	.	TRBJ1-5	TGCGCCAGCAGTGAGCCGGGGCAGAGGCAGCCCCAGCATTTT	CASSEPGQRQPQHF
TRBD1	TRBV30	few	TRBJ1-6	TGTGCCTGGAGTCCAGACAGGGGGAAATCACCCCTCCACTTT	CAWSPDRGKSPLHF
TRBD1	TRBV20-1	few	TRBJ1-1	TGCAGTGCTAGAGAACTCGCAGGGGGCTTGACTGAAGCTTTCTTT	CSARELAGGLTEAFF
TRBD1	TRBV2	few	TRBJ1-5	TGTGCCAGCACCAGGACAGGGGGCAGCGGCAATCAGCCCCAGCATTTT	CASTRTGGSGNQPQHF
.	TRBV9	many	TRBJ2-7	TGTGCCAGCAGCGTAGGTAGCGGAGGTTACGAGCAGTACTTC	CASSVGSGGYEQYF
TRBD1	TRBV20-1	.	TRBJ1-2	TGCAGTGCTAGAAACAACAGGGGTGGCTACGCCTTC	CSARNNRGGYAF
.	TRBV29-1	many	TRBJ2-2	TGCAGCGTTGGCGCGGGGACTCGGACCGGGGAGCTGTTTTTT	CSVGAGTRTGELFF
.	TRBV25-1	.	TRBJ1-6	TGTGCCAGCAGTGTGGACAGTTCGTTTTTTTCACCCCTCCACTTT	CASSVDSSFFSPLHF
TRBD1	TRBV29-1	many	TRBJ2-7	TGCAGCGTCGGGACAGGGGGTGGCGAGCAGTACTTC	CSVGTGGGEQYF
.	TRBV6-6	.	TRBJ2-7	TGTGCCAGCAAGGAAGAACCCTACGAGCAGTACTTC	CASKEEPYEQYF
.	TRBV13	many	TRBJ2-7	TGTGCCAGCAGCTTAGGTAACTCCCTAAAGGAGCAGTACTTC	CASSLGNSLKEQYF
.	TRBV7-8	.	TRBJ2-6	TGTGCCAGCAGCTCCTTGAGGTCGATGTCTGGGGCCAACGTCCTGACTTTC	CASSSLRSMSGANVLTF
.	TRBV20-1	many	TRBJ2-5	TGCAGTGCGTTCCGCGATCCGGGAGAGGGAAAGACCCAGTACTTC	CSAFRDPGEGKTQYF
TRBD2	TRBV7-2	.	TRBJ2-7	TGTGCCAGCAGCTTAGTCGGGGGGGTAGTCTACGAGCAGTACTTC	CASSLVGGVVYEQYF
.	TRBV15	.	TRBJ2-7	TGTGCCACCAGCACCTCCGTTTTAGGGCAGTACTTC	CATSTSVLGQYF
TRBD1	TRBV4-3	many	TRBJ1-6	TGCGCCAGCAGCCAGGGACAGGGAAGGGCCTCACCCCTCCACTTT	CASSQGQGRASPLHF
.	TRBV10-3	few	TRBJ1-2	TGTGCCAGCAGCCTCACGAGGGGGTCCGTTAACTATGGCTACACCTTC	CASSLTRGSVNYGYTF
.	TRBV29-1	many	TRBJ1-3	TGCAGCGCGAGCGCTGGAAACACCATATATTTT	CSASAGNTIYF
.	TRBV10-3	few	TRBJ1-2	TGTGCCAGCAGTGAATTTGGGTCTGGCTACACCTTC	CASSEFGSGYTF
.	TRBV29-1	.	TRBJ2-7	TGCAGCGTTGATAGCCGTGGAGGGGGCAGGGGAATCTACGAGCAGTACTTC	CSVDSRGGGRGIYEQYF
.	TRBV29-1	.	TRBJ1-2	TGCAGCGTGAACACAGGGTTGAGCGGCTACACCTTC	CSVNTGLSGYTF
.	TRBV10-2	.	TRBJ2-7	TGCGCCAGCGGTCCAGCGGGTACAGGGGTGTTAGAGCAGTACTTC	CASGPAGTGVLEQYF
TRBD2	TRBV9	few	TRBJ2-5	TGTGCCAGCTCGCTGACTAGCGGGGGGCAAGAGACCCAGTACTTC	CASSLTSGGQETQYF
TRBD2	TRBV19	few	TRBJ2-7	TGTGCCAGTAGTATAGACCCCTCGGGCGGGGGTAGCTCCTACGAGCAGTACTTC	CASSIDPSGGGSSYEQYF
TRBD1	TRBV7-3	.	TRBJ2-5	TGTGCCAGCAGCTCAACCGGGACAGGGGGCACTCGAGAGACCCAGTACTTC	CASSSTGTGGTRETQYF
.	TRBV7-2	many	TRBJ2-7	TGTGCCAGCAGCCCCCTGACTATGGGGCAGTACTTC	CASSPLTMGQYF
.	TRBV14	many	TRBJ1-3	TGTGCCAGCAGCCAAGGACCGAGAAACACCATATATTTT	CASSQGPRNTIYF
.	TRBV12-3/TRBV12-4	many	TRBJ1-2	TGTGCCAGCAGTTTAGGAGGATTTGGCAACTATGGCTACACCTTC	CASSLGGFGNYGYTF
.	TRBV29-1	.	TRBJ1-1	TGCAGCTTGTCCCCGACAAGTTTGGACCAAGCTTTCTTT	CSLSPTSLDQAFF
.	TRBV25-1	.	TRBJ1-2	TGTGCCAGCAGTGATGAAACAGGAGTCGGCTACACCTTC	CASSDETGVGYTF
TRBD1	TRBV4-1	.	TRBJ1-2	TGCGCCAGCAGCCAGGCGCCGGGACAGGGGGCGTCTGGCTACACCTTC	CASSQAPGQGASGYTF
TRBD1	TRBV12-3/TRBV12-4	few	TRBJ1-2	TGTGCCAGCAGTCCAAACAGGGGTTTAGATGGCTACACCTTC	CASSPNRGLDGYTF
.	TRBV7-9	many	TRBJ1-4	TGTGCCAGCAGGAAGAATGAAAAACTGTTTTTT	CASRKNEKLFF
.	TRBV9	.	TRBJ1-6	TGTGCCAGCAGCGTAGAAGTGGTCAATTCACCCCTCCACTTT	CASSVEVVNSPLHF
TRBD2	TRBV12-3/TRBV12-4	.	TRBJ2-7	TGTGCCAGCAGTTTAAGGCGGGGGTCTTACGAGCAGTACTTC	CASSLRRGSYEQYF